The entry below describes one T cell receptor (beta chain). TCRdb analysed the 5' RACE reads with MiXCR anew, one entry per CDR3 protein. The sample has some 560,000 distinct CDR3 sequences; roughly 17% are singletons. CDR1 is DFQATT, CDR2 SNEGSKA, per germline (reference sequence). There are 16 residues in the CDR3. Trimming took 3 bases from V and 5 from J, leaving 19 bases between them. The source of the sample is a study of T cells after yellow fever vaccination. The TCR was taken from a young man who received the YFV17D yellow fever vaccine. The V gene is TRBV20-1, the J gene TRBJ1-4; the D gene is possibly TRBD1 (5 bases). The sample here was PBMCs, taken roughly 5 days after the first yellow fever vaccination. CDR3 in DNA: TGCAGTGCTAGGGTCCCACATGGCGGGACGAATGAAAAACTGTTTTTT. Protein product: CSARVPHGGTNEKLFF.